This T cell receptor (beta chain) was captured in a study of cytomegalovirus exposure and HLA in healthy donors. Study in general: In an earlier analysis, 90 million to 130 million unique TCR beta sequences were found from approximately 190 million T cells.

It was with 60 Vbeta and 13 Jbeta primers that the PCR ran. The method was immunoSEQ multiplex PCR; TCRdb's version includes in-frame clones alone and lacks a portion of them. In the table there are some 70,000 clones, about three quarters of which are singletons. Overall study findings and caveats: Presence/absence results assume similar sequencing depth per donor, which may not hold. In a later analysis, an Asian-associated ancestry cluster reportedly showed fewer N-insertions than the approximately 660-donor mean. A link between a missense DCLRE1C variant and TCR beta V- and J-gene trimming emerged from a later analysis.

This clone was seen just once. Its antigen remains unknown. V shed 3 bases and J 10 bases; nucleotides not matched to a gene: 3. The germline V gene encodes CDR1 LNHDA and CDR2 SQIVND (reference sequence). CDR3 length: 12 amino acids. This sequence originates from a man aged 18-30 years in good health and CMV-seronegative. This chain links TRBV19 with TRBJ1-1, with 9 positions matching TRBD1. Specimen: PBMCs. This chain's CDR3 is CASSIWDRAAFF. The CDR3 DNA reads TGTGCCAGTAGTATTTGGGACAGGGCAGCTTTCTTT.